This paragraph covers one T cell receptor beta chain sequence. Its recognized antigen is unknown. Per-nucleotide qualities are absent, and no much larger clonotype sits a single base away. The record originates from a study of blood T cell repertoires in COVID-19 (dated by TCRdb to 2020 to 2022). A note on the overall study: The collaborator samples originated in the United States, Italy and Spain and spanned the acute and convalescent phases of COVID-19. The material from the prospective study consisted of cDNA or gDNA derived from T cells, B-cell-depleted T cells, or PBMCs. Subjects who had been exposed to COVID-19, were actively infected with it, or had recovered from it provided the deeply sampled blood TCRbeta repertoires that made up the dataset. The repertoires were released in a freely available public database intended as a resource for research on the immune response to SARS-CoV-2. The samples were drawn from two sources: the first 160 participants of the ongoing ImmuneRACE study, and 1,000 to 1,500 subjects contributed by 6 global collaborators. Sample metadata almost always included a de-identified subject ID, COVID-19 status, age in years and sex. Where HLA class I and class II types were available, the types were taken from metadata supplied by the sample provider, not from assay-based typing. What the authors observed across the whole study: The amount of clinical and demographic metadata varied by source and participant and was provided uncurated.

In the prospective study, participants were about 18 to 100 years old, resided in under 30 geographic areas of the United States, and were enrolled through a virtual design. In the prospective study, cohorts were assigned on the basis of participant-reported clinical history obtained from a screening survey and a study questionnaire. In the prospective study, whole blood, serum and a nasopharyngeal or oropharyngeal swab were collected from each participant by mobile phlebotomists. Participants in the prospective study had the option to provide additional blood draws and questionnaires over a roughly 2-month period. Prospective study blood samples were shipped either frozen or at room temperature before DNA extraction. TCRbeta CDR3 regions were amplified from genomic DNA by means of the immunoSEQ Assay, a bias-controlled multiplex PCR. For the original study's pipeline: Nucleated cell counts per sample were estimated from amplification of reference gene primers within the assay. Sequence reads were collapsed and filtered to measure the absolute abundance of every unique TCRbeta CDR3 rearrangement. Productive Simpson clonality was computed per sample as the square root of Simpson's diversity index over productive rearrangements. TCRdb mirrors the immuneACCESS table, restricted to in-frame sequences. Some clones are absent from its copies; in checked studies, under half trace to an unresolved V gene, and the reason for the others is unknown. For V, J and clone size, that table is used; D and trimming come from the DNA. This sample holds about 250,000 clones; about 85% were observed only once. About 6.3% of the sample rests with the top ten.

As encoded in the germline V gene, CDR1 is MGHDK while CDR2 is SYGVNS. V sheds 0 bases and J sheds 5 bases, leaving 10 bases between their ends. There are 15 amino acids in the CDR3, from cysteine to phenylalanine inclusive. Of the read, only the CDR3 DNA is kept; its 45 bases are in frame from base 1. The rearranged chain carries TRBV25-1 and TRBJ1-4, and the D gene may be TRBD1, 5 bases matching. Sequenced material: PBMCs or T cells enriched from blood (not recorded which). This clonotype was obtained from a woman aged 30 to 39 with acute COVID-19. In nucleotides, the sequence is TGTGCCAGCAGTGAATATGGCAGGGTGAATGAAAAACTGTTTTTT. It translates to CASSEYGRVNEKLFF.